These 26 T cell receptor beta chains were all obtained from the same sample, sequenced in a study of blood T cell repertoires in COVID-19. Sequencing used immunoSEQ multiplex PCR; TCRdb keeps in-frame clones, though not all of them. The table has 150,000 to 200,000 clones, around 90% seen once. Sequenced sample: peripheral blood. The receptors derive from a man aged 35 to 55 with acute or convalescent COVID-19.

The chain links TRBV19 to TRBJ1-1; D perhaps matches TRBD1 (5 bases). The V end lost 3 bases, the J end lost 9 bases, and 14 bases lay between the germline ends. This CDR3 spans 13 amino acids. Germline CDR1 and CDR2: LNHDA and SQIVND (reference sequence). CDR3 sequence: CASSMRGSFKAFF. CDR3 DNA sequence: TGTGCCAGTAGTATGCGGGGGTCGTTCAAAGCTTTCTTT.

This clone was detected only once. The V and J genes are TRBV30 and TRBJ1-2; D gene ambiguous. Per germline, CDR1 GTSNPN and CDR2 SVGIG (reference sequence). Trimming took off 4 bases at V and 7 bases at J, with 16 bases between the two ends. This CDR3 is 13 amino acids long. The CDR3 here is CAWKLLGSSGYTF. DNA for the CDR3: TGTGCCTGGAAGCTGCTGGGGAGCAGTGGCTACACCTTC.

The sample holds a few counts of this clone. This chain connects TRBV9 to TRBJ1-5; maybe TRBD1 (5 bases). CDR1 is SGDLS, CDR2 YYNGEE, per germline. Trimming shortened V by 2 bases and J by 5 bases, and 14 bases separated the two germline ends. The CDR3 runs 15 residues. The CDR3 region has the DNA TGTGCCAGCAGCGTTTTTGGGGGGGAGGATCAGCCCCAGCATTTT. Translating it yields CASSVFGGEDQPQHF.

V usage is TRBV7-2 and J usage is TRBJ2-7; 8 positions match TRBD2. The germline CDR1 and CDR2 sequences are SGHTA and FQGNSA. CDR3 size: 17 residues. V lost 5 bases to trimming and J lost 0 bases; unmatched junction nucleotides: 12. This CDR3 reads CASSPPGLGDFSYEQYF. CDR3 DNA sequence: TGTGCCAGCAGCCCACCGGGACTAGGGGACTTCTCCTACGAGCAGTACTTC.

V is TRBV5-1 and J is TRBJ2-3, with 12 bases fitting TRBD2. With V trimmed by 5 bases and J by 2 bases, 9 bases remained unmatched. The germline gives CDR1 SGHRS, CDR2 YFSETQ. The CDR3 contains 17 residues. CDR3 amino acids: CASRMGLAGYYTDTQYF. The CDR3 nucleotides read TGCGCCAGCAGGATGGGACTAGCGGGCTATTACACAGATACGCAGTATTTT.

The chain uses TRBV19 and TRBJ2-7; possible D gene TRBD1, 6 bases. Germline V gene data show CDR1 as LNHDA and CDR2 as SQIVND (reference sequence). The V gene lost 2 bases and the J gene lost 0 bases, with 17 bases spanning the gap. The CDR3 loop spans 17 amino acids. The CDR3 loop reads CASSIIPTGAGSYEQYF. The CDR3 DNA follows: TGTGCCAGTAGTATAATCCCGACAGGAGCAGGCTCCTACGAGCAGTACTTC.

This chain uses TRBV5-5 with TRBJ1-1, with 8 bases matching TRBD1. The CDR3 has 14 residues. With V trimmed by 4 bases and J by 10 bases, 12 bases remained unmatched. The V gene's germline CDR1 is SGHKS and CDR2 YYEKEE (reference sequence). The CDR3 sequence is CASSPVTGAGGAFF. As DNA, the CDR3 is TGTGCCAGCAGCCCCGTGACAGGGGCCGGCGGAGCTTTCTTT.

The chain is built from TRBV6-5 and TRBJ1-1; possible D gene TRBD1, 5 bases. Germline V lookup: CDR1 MNHEY, CDR2 SVGAGI. The length of the CDR3 is 13 residues. V lost 2 bases to trimming and J lost 5 bases, with 9 bases between them. The CDR3 here is CASSYEGRTEAFF. CDR3 nucleotide sequence: TGTGCCAGCAGTTACGAGGGGAGGACTGAAGCTTTCTTT.

The rearrangement joins TRBV10-3 to TRBJ2-7; 8 nucleotides line up with TRBD1. Trimming took 7 bases from V and 2 from J; bases not matched to a gene: 4. The CDR3 totals 13 residues. The germline CDR1 and CDR2 sequences are ENHRY and SYGVKD. The CDR3 region is CAIKDREAYEQYF. The CDR3, as DNA: TGTGCCATCAAGGACAGGGAAGCCTACGAGCAGTACTTC.

This clone was found once. The chain is built from TRBV10-3 and TRBJ2-1, with 8 bases aligning to TRBD1. This CDR3 spans 16 amino acids. The J segment lost 3 bases and the V segment lost 0 bases, leaving 4 bases of the junction unmatched. The germline V gene has CDR1 ENHRY and CDR2 SYGVKD. The CDR3 region is CAISESWDRSYNEQFF. The CDR3 coding sequence is TGTGCCATCAGTGAGTCCTGGGACAGGAGCTACAATGAGCAGTTCTTC.

This clone appeared a few times. The rearrangement joins TRBV5-1 to TRBJ2-7; TRBD2 might be the D (5 bases). Trimming pared 4 bases from V and 0 bases from J, leaving 11 bases between. The CDR3 has 14 residues. Germline lookup yields CDR1 SGHRS and CDR2 YFSETQ. The CDR3 loop is CASSRTPSSYEQYF. CDR3 coding DNA: TGCGCCAGCAGCCGGACTCCATCCTCCTACGAGCAGTACTTC.

This chain joins TRBV6-5 and TRBJ1-6; D remains ambiguous. V lost 0 bases, J lost 0 bases, and 6 bases lay in between. This CDR3 is built from 16 residues. Germline V gene data show CDR1 as MNHEY and CDR2 as SVGAGI. The CDR3 reads CASSYSGSSYNSPLHF. CDR3 DNA: TGTGCCAGCAGTTACTCAGGGAGCTCCTATAATTCACCCCTCCACTTT.

Note on this clone: Other DNA sequences within the sample encode an identical CDR3. The gene calls are TRBV19 and TRBJ1-1; the D gene is possibly TRBD1 (5 bases). The CDR3 runs 14 residues. The V gene's germline CDR1 is LNHDA and CDR2 SQIVND (reference sequence). Trimming stripped 2 bases from V and 5 bases from J, with 12 bases between. The CDR3 coding sequence is TGTGCCAGTAGTATAACCGGGGGAAGGACTGAAGCTTTCTTT. Its protein is CASSITGGRTEAFF.

The J gene is TRBJ2-5, the V gene TRBV15; TRBD2 matches at 9 bases. The CDR3 contains 16 residues. V was pared by 1 base and J by 1 base, with 4 bases of the junction left unmatched. Per the germline V gene, CDR1 is LNHNV and CDR2 is YYDKDF (reference sequence). The CDR3 protein is CATSRGAGGLQETQYF. CDR3 in DNA: TGTGCCACCAGCAGAGGAGCGGGGGGCCTCCAAGAGACCCAGTACTTC.

The chain employs TRBV24-1 and TRBJ1-5; no clear D. Trimming removed 4 bases from V and 4 bases from J, with 10 bases in between. Germline CDR1 reads KGHDR; CDR2 reads SFDVKD. This CDR3 contains 14 residues. The DNA of the CDR3 is TGTGCCACCAGTGAGGGAGGGCGGAATCAGCCCCAGCATTTT. As protein: CATSEGGRNQPQHF.

This sequence joins TRBV9 and TRBJ1-6; 7 positions match TRBD1. The CDR3 totals 14 residues. Germline CDR1 and CDR2: SGDLS and YYNGEE. The V and J ends lost 4 bases and 11 bases, in that order; junction bases with no gene match: 9. The CDR3: CASSPRQGETPLHF. The CDR3 DNA sequence: TGTGCCAGCAGCCCCCGACAGGGTGAGACACCCCTCCACTTT.

The V gene is TRBV12-3 or TRBV12-4, the J gene TRBJ1-2; TRBD1 aligns across 7 bases. CDR3 length: 13 amino acids. After removal of 5 bases from V and 7 bases from J, the junction contained 7 bases not matched to a gene. The CDR3 coding sequence is TGTGCCAGCAGTCAGGGGGGAATCGGTGGCTACACCTTC. Translation: CASSQGGIGGYTF.

The chain has TRBV6-5 and TRBJ1-2; D call uncertain. Per the germline V gene, CDR1 is MNHEY and CDR2 is SVGAGI. The CDR3 totals 14 residues. Trimming removed 6 bases from V and 4 bases from J, with 15 bases in between. CDR3 loop: CASRGWEKTYGYTF. For the CDR3, the DNA is TGTGCCAGCAGGGGGTGGGAGAAAACCTATGGCTACACCTTC.

The V and J genes are TRBV5-1 and TRBJ2-7; 8 nucleotides align to TRBD1. V shed 7 bases, J shed 2 bases, and the junction held 5 bases outside the gene matches. The CDR3 is made up of 13 amino acids. The germline gives CDR1 SGHRS, CDR2 YFSETQ. In nucleotides, the CDR3 is TGCGCCAGCCGGACAGGGCCCCCCTACGAGCAGTACTTC. Translated: CASRTGPPYEQYF.

The chain couples TRBV5-1 to TRBJ2-2; D is ambiguous. Trimming left V 0 bases short and J 7 bases short, with 7 bases between. This CDR3 region has 13 residues. Germline CDR1 reads SGHRS; CDR2 reads YFSETQ. The CDR3 protein is CASSLVEIGELFF. CDR3 in DNA: TGCGCCAGCAGCTTGGTCGAGATCGGGGAGCTGTTTTTT.

This clone was counted once. A junction end diverges from the germline sequence, so it may reflect a read error. The chain couples TRBV7-2 to TRBJ1-5, with D perhaps matching TRBD1 (6 bases). The CDR3 loop spans 14 amino acids. The germline CDR1 and CDR2 sequences are SGHTA and FQGNSA. The CDR3 sequence is CANSLAGGNQPQHF. Written as DNA, the CDR3 is TGTGCCAACAGCTTAGCAGGGGGCAATCAGCCCCAGCATTTT.

This sequence joins TRBV5-6 and TRBJ2-2, with D perhaps TRBD1 (6 bases). Between the trimmed V and J ends, which lost 2 bases and 0 bases, there was a span of 14 bases. Germline loops: CDR1 SGHDT, CDR2 YYEEEE. The CDR3 length is 17 residues. The CDR3 coding sequence is TGTGCCAGCAGCTTTCAAATGGGACATTCGAACACCGGGGAGCTGTTTTTT. Protein: CASSFQMGHSNTGELFF.

V is TRBV6-6 and J is TRBJ2-7; D possibly corresponds to TRBD1 (5 bases). Germline loops: CDR1 MNHNY, CDR2 SVGAGI (reference sequence). The CDR3 extends over 16 amino acids. Trimming removed 1 base from V and 1 base from J, with 14 bases in between. The CDR3 nucleotides are TGTGCCAGCAGTTACTTTTCTTTTAGGACATCCTACGAGCAGTACTTC. Encoded protein: CASSYFSFRTSYEQYF.

V usage is TRBV5-1 and J usage is TRBJ1-4; TRBD1 is a possible D gene (6 bases). The germline V gene encodes CDR1 SGHRS and CDR2 YFSETQ. The length of the CDR3 is 17 residues. The V and J ends lost 5 bases and 6 bases respectively, with 23 bases between them. DNA for the CDR3: TGCGCCAGCAGTGCCGCGGGGGGGCGCGGAGTCGATGAAAAACTGTTTTTT. Its translation: CASSAAGGRGVDEKLFF.

Here the CDR3 DNA reads TGTGCCAGCAGCGTAGAGGCGGCAGTCCAAGAGACCCAGTACTTC. Translating it yields CASSVEAAVQETQYF. The genes are TRBV9 and TRBJ2-5; D gene unclear. The CDR3 extends over 15 amino acids. V lost 0 bases to trimming and J lost 1 base, with 10 bases between them. Germline V gene sequence: CDR1 SGDLS, CDR2 YYNGEE.

V usage is TRBV10-3 and J usage is TRBJ2-5, with a weak D call TRBD2 (6 bases). The CDR3 is 13 residues long. With 6 bases removed from V and 5 bases from J, the gap between germline ends came to 13 bases. Germline V CDR1 and CDR2: ENHRY, SYGVKD. DNA of the CDR3: TGTGCCATCAGGGAGGGCCTCGGGGAGACCCAGTACTTC. Translating it yields CAIREGLGETQYF.